These T cell receptor beta chains were read from a single sample in a study of shared clonotypes between healthy human individuals. Clones were sequenced by immunoSEQ multiplex PCR, and TCRdb holds only the in-frame ones, with some missing. The sample shows approximately 1,000,000 clones, approximately 80% of them seen only once. What was sequenced was memory CD4+ T cells from PBMCs. The receptor source for this set is a man aged 18 to 30 in good health. Some clones in this sample may be carry-over from other donors' samples. Both conserved end residues are part of each CDR3. D genes are given only for firm matches. Clone sizes are given selectively: once, few, many, or a class where the clone is expanded.

d_call j_call v_call cdr3_length clone_size cdr3_nt cdr3_aa
. TRBJ2-7 TRBV9 14 few TGTGCCAGCAGCCCCCGCCTGACAGTAAACGAGCAGTACTTC CASSPRLTVNEQYF
TRBD2 TRBJ2-7 TRBV19 15 . TGTGCCAGCGCCCATGGGGGACTAGCGATCAACGAGCAGTACTTC CASAHGGLAINEQYF
TRBD2 TRBJ2-1 TRBV11-2 15 once TGTGCCAGCAGCTTCCTAGCGGACACCTACAATGAGCAGTTCTTC CASSFLADTYNEQFF
. TRBJ2-3 TRBV11-2 13 . TGTGCCAGCAGCTTGCCTAGCACAGATACGCAGTATTTT CASSLPSTDTQYF
. TRBJ1-1 TRBV5-1 14 few TGCGCCAGCAGCTTGGGGACGGGGAACACTGAAGCTTTCTTT CASSLGTGNTEAFF
. TRBJ1-2 TRBV5-1 13 once TGCGCCAGCAGCTTGGCGACAGGCGGGGGCTACACCTTC CASSLATGGGYTF
. TRBJ1-2 TRBV19 14 . TGTGCCAGTAGTCCTCGTGGGGGGAGAGAGGGCTACACCTTC CASSPRGGREGYTF
. TRBJ2-7 TRBV7-6 14 . TGTGCCAGCAGCTTAGAGGGCTGGGCCTACGAGCAGTACTTC CASSLEGWAYEQYF
TRBD2 TRBJ2-7 TRBV2 13 . TGTGCCAGCAGTCGGACTAGCGGGATCGAGCAGTACTTC CASSRTSGIEQYF
TRBD1 TRBJ2-3 TRBV4-2 15 . TGTGCCAGCAGCCTCACGGGACAGGTCACAGATACGCAGTATTTT CASSLTGQVTDTQYF
TRBD1 TRBJ2-7 TRBV11-2 15 . TGTGCCAGCAGCCCAACAGGGGCGGGTCACTACGAGCAGTACTTC CASSPTGAGHYEQYF
. TRBJ1-5 TRBV27 12 few TGTGCCAGCAGTTTCGCTAATCAGCCCCAGCATTTT CASSFANQPQHF
. TRBJ2-7 TRBV6-5 13 . TGTGCCAGCAGTCTCGTTCAGGGGCGACTCAAGGACTTC CASSLVQGRLKDF
. TRBJ1-2 TRBV7-2 15 . TGTGCAAGCAGCCGCAGACAGGAGCCTAACTATGGCTACACCTTC CASSRRQEPNYGYTF
. TRBJ2-4 TRBV6-1 13 . TGTGCCAGCAGTGGTAATAGCGGAAACATTCAGTACTTC CASSGNSGNIQYF
. TRBJ1-4 TRBV7-8 15 . TGTGCCAGCAGCCCCATTGACAGGTTGGGTGAAAAACTGTTTTTT CASSPIDRLGEKLFF
. TRBJ2-7 TRBV7-2 17 . TGTGCCAGCAGCTCGGGACGGAGAGGGTGGGGCGGGGACGAGCAGTACTTC CASSSGRRGWGGDEQYF
. TRBJ1-4 TRBV28 15 . TGTGCCAGCAGTCGGCCAGGTGCAACTAATGAAAAACTGTTTTTT CASSRPGATNEKLFF
. TRBJ2-2 TRBV9 13 . TGTGCCAGCAGGGTCACGAACACCGGGGAGCTGTTTTTT CASRVTNTGELFF
TRBD1 TRBJ1-1 TRBV2 15 . TGTGCCAGCAGAGAGACAGGGGCAATGAACACTGAAGCTTTCTTT CASRETGAMNTEAFF
. TRBJ2-3 TRBV5-5 13 . TGTGCCAGCAGCGAGACCATAGCAGATACGCAGTATTTT CASSETIADTQYF
TRBD2 TRBJ2-3 TRBV30 15 few TGTGCCTGTGGTATGGGGGGCGGGAGGACAGATACGCAGTATTTT CACGMGGGRTDTQYF
. TRBJ1-3 TRBV5-1 15 . TGCGCCAGCAGCAGCCTGGGGGCGTCTGGAAACACCATATATTTT CASSSLGASGNTIYF
. TRBJ2-7 TRBV7-3 13 . TGTGCCAGCAGCCCAGCTTACGCCTACGAGCAGTACTTC CASSPAYAYEQYF
. TRBJ1-5 TRBV6-6 16 once TGTGCCAGCAGTTACCGTACTAGGGGTAACAATCAGCCCCAGCATTTT CASSYRTRGNNQPQHF
. TRBJ2-7 TRBV6-6 16 . TGTGCCAGCAGACGAGCGACAGGACGCCCCCCCTACGAGCAGTACTTC CASRRATGRPPYEQYF
. TRBJ2-4 TRBV19 16 . TGTGCCAGTAGTGAGGTTGGGCTACTAGCCAAAAACATTCAGTACTTC CASSEVGLLAKNIQYF
. TRBJ1-1 TRBV5-6 15 . TGTGCCAGCAGCAGGAAAGGTGTAGGAAGAGCTGAAGCTTTCTTT CASSRKGVGRAEAFF
. TRBJ2-7 TRBV7-3 13 . TGTGCCAGCAGCCCCCCGGGGGTCTCCGAGCAGTACTTC CASSPPGVSEQYF
. TRBJ2-3 TRBV10-3 14 . TGTGCCACGGGAGACAGTCGAGACACAGATACGCAGTATTTT CATGDSRDTDTQYF
. TRBJ2-2 TRBV19 12 few TGTGCCACCGGCGAGTACACCGGGGAGCTGTTTTTT CATGEYTGELFF
TRBD2 TRBJ2-1 TRBV19 20 . TGTGCCAGTAGTATAGATCCCCTTCCCATACTAGCGGGGTCATACAATGAGCAGTTCTTC CASSIDPLPILAGSYNEQFF
TRBD2 TRBJ2-7 TRBV5-4 14 . TGTGCCAGCAGCACGGGGGGGGATCCCTACGAGCAGTACTTC CASSTGGDPYEQYF
. TRBJ2-6 TRBV2 15 many TGTGCCAGCACCATGTACTCCTCTGGGGCCAACGTCCTGACTTTC CASTMYSSGANVLTF
. TRBJ2-7 TRBV28 13 . TGTGCCAGCAGTTTAGGAGGGTACAGCGAGCAGTACTTC CASSLGGYSEQYF
. TRBJ1-1 TRBV6-1 15 . TGTGCCAGCAGCCTGGCAAGGGCGGTGAACACTGAAGCTTTCTTT CASSLARAVNTEAFF
. TRBJ1-2 TRBV7-2 12 many TGTGCCAGCAGCTTAGAAAGTGGCCACCGGGCCTTC CASSLESGHRAF